This T cell receptor (beta chain) was found in a study of regulatory T cells in long-lasting Graves disease. Notes on the study in general: Whereas 900 to 1,000 public clonotypes were shared by new patients, persistent patients shared more, at under 3,000.

The CDR3 extends over 15 amino acids. Per germline, CDR1 SGHRS and CDR2 YFSETQ. The ends were cut back, 2 bases at V and 0 bases at J, with 11 bases in the middle. Sample time point: persistent/refractory GD, antithyroid drugs over 5 years with positive TRAb. Researchers made the TCR library from RNA that was extracted from PBMCs. As regards this clonotype: Its antigen is not identified.

Through Arm-PCR of CDR3 regions and iRepertoire HTBI primers, TCR beta libraries were built. TCRdb analysed the multiplex PCR reads with MiXCR anew, one entry per CDR3 protein. The data show around 460,000 distinct CDR3 sequences, roughly 21% seen once. The sequencing here drew on peripheral blood mononuclear cells (PBMCs), taken when the disease was refractory, from a patient treated with antithyroid drugs. This TCR came from a female donor with Graves disease. V gene TRBV5-1 combines with J gene TRBJ1-2; D ambiguous. CDR3 nucleotide sequence: TGCGCCAGCAGCTTCCAGGACGGAGCTAACTATGGCTACACCTTC. Its protein product is CASSFQDGANYGYTF.